The 15 T cell receptor beta chains listed next were all sequenced from one sample in a study of blood T cell repertoires in COVID-19. Measured with immunoSEQ multiplex PCR; TCRdb has only the in-frame clones, and not every one. The table has about 230,000 clones, approximately 90% seen once. Sequencing was carried out using peripheral blood. Source of these receptors: a man between 25 and 39 years old with COVID-19, enrolled during active disease.

V gene TRBV5-4 combines with J gene TRBJ1-1; possible D gene TRBD1, 5 bases. V was trimmed by 3 bases and J by 1 base, leaving 10 bases between them. The CDR3 is made up of 14 amino acids. In germline, CDR1 is SGHNT, CDR2 YYREEE (reference sequence). CDR3 residues: CASSWGVGNTEAFF. CDR3 DNA sequence: TGTGCCAGCAGCTGGGGGGTCGGGAACACTGAAGCTTTCTTT.

J is TRBJ2-1 and V is TRBV4-2, with 10 nucleotides matching TRBD1. J gave up 7 bases and V 0 bases, and 3 bases lay outside the gene matches. The CDR3 sequence is 15 residues long. Per the germline V gene, CDR1 is LGHNA and CDR2 is YNFKEQ. For the CDR3, the DNA is TGTGCCAGCAGCCAAGAACGACAGGGGGCGAATGAGCAGTTCTTC. It codes for CASSQERQGANEQFF.

The chain is built from TRBV15 and TRBJ2-3, with TRBD1 matching 9 bases. Trimming removed 0 bases from V and 1 base from J; junction bases left unmatched: 2. This CDR3 region has 16 residues. CDR1 and CDR2 from the germline V gene are LNHNV and YYDKDF (reference sequence). The chain's CDR3 is CATSREGQGGTDTQYF. The CDR3 DNA reads TGTGCCACCAGCAGAGAGGGACAGGGAGGCACAGATACGCAGTATTTT.

CDR3 in amino acids: CASSLGPRIYGYTF. The CDR3 DNA reads TGCGCCAGCAGCTTGGGACCGAGGATCTATGGCTACACCTTC. The chain employs TRBV5-1 and TRBJ1-2; D is undetermined. V was clipped by 0 bases and J by 4 bases, with 10 bases between them. The V gene's germline CDR1 is SGHRS and CDR2 YFSETQ. The CDR3 is 14 amino acids.

The chain is built from TRBV19 and TRBJ2-7, with 8 bases lining up with TRBD1. This CDR3 is 16 amino acids long. CDR1 and CDR2 (germline): LNHDA, SQIVND (reference sequence). V lost 2 bases, J lost 5 bases, and 11 bases stayed unmatched. The CDR3 region has the DNA TGTGCCAGTAGTATATATGGGGCAGGGGGCGAGGACGAGCAGTACTTC. Protein product: CASSIYGAGGEDEQYF.

The gene calls are TRBV29-1 and TRBJ2-2, with D possibly being TRBD2 (6 bases). This CDR3 has 15 amino acids. CDR1 SQVTM and CDR2 ANQGSEA come from the germline V gene. The V and J ends lost 6 bases and 0 bases respectively, with 14 bases between them. CDR3 in DNA: TGCAGCGTGAAGGGAGGCAAAACGAACACCGGGGAGCTGTTTTTT. Residues: CSVKGGKTNTGELFF.

The chain couples TRBV12-3 or TRBV12-4 to TRBJ1-6; maybe TRBD1 (6 bases). This CDR3 has 13 residues. V was shortened by 4 bases and J by 9 bases, with 10 bases between the two germline ends. The CDR3 sequence: CASSSTGTSPLHF. CDR3 coding DNA: TGTGCCAGCAGTTCCACAGGGACTTCACCCCTCCACTTT.

The sample holds one count of this clone. The chain carries TRBV6-2 or TRBV6-3 and TRBJ1-4; 9 bases align to TRBD1. J lost 8 bases, V lost 5 bases, and 9 bases had no gene match. Germline-derived CDR1 and CDR2 are MNHEY and SVGEGT. The CDR3 sequence is 15 residues long. CDR3: CASSIAGTGREKLFF. The CDR3 bases are TGTGCCAGCAGTATCGCCGGGACAGGGAGGGAAAAACTGTTTTTT.

This chain uses TRBV27 with TRBJ2-1; 11 bases fit TRBD2. The trim removed 1 base at V and 7 bases at J, leaving 15 bases unmatched. The CDR3 spans 19 residues. From germline, CDR1 is MNHEY and CDR2 SMNVEV (reference sequence). CDR3 sequence: CASSLFVGTGTSGLNEQFF. DNA for the CDR3: TGTGCCAGCAGTTTATTCGTGGGAACGGGGACTAGCGGCTTGAATGAGCAGTTCTTC.

This chain joins TRBV7-9 and TRBJ1-1; D is perhaps TRBD1 (5 bases). Germline V CDR1 and CDR2: SEHNR, FQNEAQ (reference sequence). The CDR3 has 15 residues. Trimming took 3 bases from V and 1 from J, leaving 12 bases between them. The chain's CDR3 is CASSFDRRANTEAFF. Written as DNA, the CDR3 is TGTGCCAGCAGCTTTGATCGCAGGGCGAACACTGAAGCTTTCTTT.

This clone occurred once. The genes are TRBV5-1 and TRBJ2-7, with 9 bases that match TRBD2. The V segment lost 4 bases and the J segment 6 bases; nucleotides outside the gene matches: 5. The CDR3 is 13 residues long. CDR1 and CDR2 from the germline V gene are SGHRS and YFSETQ. The CDR3 coding sequence is TGCGCCAGCAGCATAGCGGGGGAAGGCGAGCAGTACTTC. The encoded protein is CASSIAGEGEQYF.

This chain uses TRBV29-1 with TRBJ2-7; 8 positions agree with TRBD1. The CDR3 length is 14 residues. The trim removed 1 base at V and 0 bases at J, leaving 2 bases unmatched. The germline V gene encodes CDR1 SQVTM and CDR2 ANQGSEA. CDR3 nucleotides: TGCAGCGTTGAAGGGACAGGGACCTCCTACGAGCAGTACTTC. Its translation is CSVEGTGTSYEQYF.

The chain combines TRBV19 with TRBJ1-2, with D tentatively TRBD1 (5 bases). Germline lookup yields CDR1 LNHDA and CDR2 SQIVND (reference sequence). This CDR3 region has 15 residues. Trimming removed 3 bases at V and 5 bases at J, with 16 bases between. The CDR3 nucleotides read TGTGCCAGTAGTATGGGTCAGGGAGGAGAATATGGCTACACCTTC. This translates into CASSMGQGGEYGYTF. Using reference TRBV19 and TRBJ1-2 for the parts outside the CDR3, the full variable domain is DGGITQSPKYLFRKEGQNVTLSCEQNLNHDAMYWYRQDPGQGLRLIYYSQIVNDFQKGDIAEGYSVSREKKESFPLTVTSAQKNPTAFYLCASSMGQGGEYGYTFGSGTRLTVV.

DNA of the CDR3: TGTGCCAGCAGCCCAAGCCCGTGGGAGGGAATCGATGAGCAGTTCTTC. This encodes CASSPSPWEGIDEQFF. The gene calls are TRBV14 and TRBJ2-1, with TRBD2 matching 7 bases. There are 16 residues in the CDR3. CDR1 and CDR2 from the germline V gene are SGHDN and FVKESK. Trimming took 4 bases from V and 8 from J; bases not matched to a gene: 14.

This clone was seen once. The rearrangement joins TRBV4-2 to TRBJ2-7; TRBD2 matches at 14 bases. J gave up 5 bases and V 0 bases, and 9 bases lay outside the gene matches. CDR1 and CDR2 (germline): LGHNA, YNFKEQ. This CDR3 region has 18 residues. The CDR3 here is CASSQDPAGLAGVNEQYF. The CDR3 DNA sequence: TGTGCCAGCAGCCAAGACCCCGCGGGACTAGCGGGGGTGAACGAGCAGTACTTC.